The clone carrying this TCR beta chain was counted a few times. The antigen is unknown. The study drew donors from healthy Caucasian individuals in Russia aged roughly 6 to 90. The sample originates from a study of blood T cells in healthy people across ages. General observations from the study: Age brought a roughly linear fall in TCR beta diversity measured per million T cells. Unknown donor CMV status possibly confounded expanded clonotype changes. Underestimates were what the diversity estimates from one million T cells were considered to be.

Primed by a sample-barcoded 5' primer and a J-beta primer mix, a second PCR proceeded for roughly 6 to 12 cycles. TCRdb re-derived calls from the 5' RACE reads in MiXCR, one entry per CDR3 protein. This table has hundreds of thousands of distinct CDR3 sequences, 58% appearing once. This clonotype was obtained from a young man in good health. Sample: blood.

Here the CDR3 DNA reads TGTGCCAGCAAGTTATGGAACCAAGAGACCCAGTACTTC. It yields the protein CASKLWNQETQYF. V is TRBV27 and J is TRBJ2-5, with D hard to call. With 7 bases removed from V and 0 bases from J, the gap between germline ends came to 9 bases. Germline V gene data show CDR1 as MNHEY and CDR2 as SMNVEV (reference sequence). The CDR3 is 13 residues long.